The 25 T cell receptor beta chains below all came from one sample that was sequenced in a study of blood T cell repertoires in COVID-19. The data were produced by immunoSEQ multiplex PCR, yet TCRdb's version contains in-frame clones alone and is incomplete. The sample carries about 180,000 clones, approximately 88% recorded once. Sequences were obtained from peripheral blood. The receptors were gathered from an older woman with acute or convalescent COVID-19.

The chain links TRBV7-6 to TRBJ1-1, with 9 positions matching TRBD1. This CDR3 contains 17 residues. From germline, CDR1 is SGHVS and CDR2 FNYEAQ. V trimming: 4 bases; J trimming: 1 base; junction bases outside the gene matches: 10. CDR3 in amino acids: CASSSGTGIRSNTEAFF. As DNA, the CDR3 is TGTGCCAGCAGCTCAGGGACAGGGATACGGTCGAACACTGAAGCTTTCTTT.

This chain uses TRBV5-8 with TRBJ1-6, with TRBD1 matching 9 bases. The V and J ends lost 3 bases and 4 bases, in that order; junction bases with no gene match: 11. The CDR3 spans 18 residues. CDR1 is SGHTS and CDR2 is YDEGEE in the germline V gene. The CDR3 loop is CASSWFGTGSGYNSPLHF. The DNA for the CDR3 is TGTGCCAGCAGCTGGTTCGGGACAGGGAGTGGGTATAATTCACCCCTCCACTTT.

The V gene is TRBV5-4, the J gene TRBJ2-2; 12 positions match TRBD2. Germline assignment: CDR1 SGHNT and CDR2 YYREEE (reference sequence). The CDR3 runs 14 residues. With V trimmed by 7 bases and J by 6 bases, 4 bases remained unmatched. The chain's CDR3 is CASRSSGGAGELFF. The CDR3 DNA sequence: TGTGCCAGCCGCTCTAGCGGGGGGGCCGGGGAGCTGTTTTTT.

The CDR3 spells CAISGVTYEQYF. The CDR3 nucleotides are TGTGCCATCAGCGGGGTTACCTACGAGCAGTACTTC. The chain joins TRBV10-3 to TRBJ2-7; D perhaps matches TRBD2 (5 bases). The CDR3 sequence is 12 residues long. Trimming cost V 6 bases and J 2 bases, with 8 bases left between them. Germline V lookup: CDR1 ENHRY, CDR2 SYGVKD.

The chain uses TRBV5-1 and TRBJ1-2; D unresolved. Trimming left V 4 bases short and J 3 bases short, with 13 bases between. CDR1 and CDR2 (germline): SGHRS, YFSETQ. The CDR3 runs 14 residues. CDR3 amino acids: CASSPDYSDYGYTF. CDR3 bases: TGCGCCAGCAGCCCCGACTATTCAGACTATGGCTACACCTTC. Drawing the rest from reference TRBV5-1 and TRBJ1-2, the complete variable domain is KAGVTQTPRYLIKTRGQQVTLSCSPISGHRSVSWYQQTPGQGLQFLFEYFSETQRNKGNFPGRFSGRQFSNSRSEMNVSTLELGDSALYLCASSPDYSDYGYTFGSGTRLTVV.

The CDR3 sequence: CATSDPGSRSQETQYF. In nucleotides, the CDR3 is TGTGCCACCAGTGACCCGGGATCTCGAAGCCAAGAGACCCAGTACTTC. The chain is built from TRBV24-1 and TRBJ2-5; TRBD2 might be the D (5 bases). Germline CDR1 and CDR2: KGHDR and SFDVKD. Trimming took off 4 bases at V and 1 base at J, with 15 bases between the two ends. The CDR3 runs to 16 residues.

The chain couples TRBV5-1 to TRBJ2-1, with TRBD1 identical over 8 bases. CDR3 length: 15 residues. With V trimmed by 0 bases and J by 5 bases, 4 bases remained unmatched. Per germline, CDR1 SGHRS and CDR2 YFSETQ. This CDR3 is CASSLGTGSHNEQFF. For the CDR3, the DNA is TGCGCCAGCAGCTTGGGGACAGGGTCCCACAATGAGCAGTTCTTC.

The chain recombines TRBV5-6 with TRBJ1-1; D call uncertain. CDR3 length: 13 amino acids. The V end lost 4 bases, the J end lost 1 base, and 8 bases lay between the germline ends. Germline V gives CDR1 SGHDT, CDR2 YYEEEE. CDR3 amino acids: CASSRRANTEAFF. The CDR3 DNA reads as TGTGCCAGCAGCCGGAGGGCGAACACTGAAGCTTTCTTT.

The chain carries TRBV5-6 and TRBJ1-1; D gene unclear. Germline V gene sequence: CDR1 SGHDT, CDR2 YYEEEE. CDR3 length: 14 amino acids. The V and J ends lost 0 bases and 0 bases respectively, with 6 bases between them. CDR3 sequence (DNA): TGTGCCAGCAGCTTGGGACGGGTGAACACTGAAGCTTTCTTT. Translated: CASSLGRVNTEAFF.

The chain combines TRBV27 with TRBJ1-6, with no clear D. Per the germline V gene, CDR1 is MNHEY and CDR2 is SMNVEV (reference sequence). The V end was cut by 6 bases, the J end by 0 bases, with 9 bases between. The CDR3 is 15 amino acids. The CDR3 DNA sequence: TGTGCCAGCAGGACGGGGAGCTCCTATAATTCACCCCTCCACTTT. Protein sequence: CASRTGSSYNSPLHF.

This chain uses TRBV7-2 with TRBJ2-3; possibly TRBD2 for D (6 bases). Between the trimmed V and J ends, which lost 1 base and 2 bases, there was a span of 7 bases. From germline, CDR1 is SGHTA and CDR2 FQGNSA. This CDR3 has 14 amino acids. CDR3 coding DNA: TGTGCCAGCAGCTTAGGGGGGGACACAGATACGCAGTATTTT. Protein sequence: CASSLGGDTDTQYF.

The rearrangement links TRBV18 to TRBJ1-1, with D perhaps matching TRBD1 (6 bases). Germline loops: CDR1 KGHSH, CDR2 LQKENI. V lost 2 bases and J 2 bases, leaving 9 bases between the germline ends. The CDR3 is 14 amino acids. As DNA, the CDR3 is TGTGCCAGCTCACCAGGGGGCGGAAACACTGAAGCTTTCTTT. Residues: CASSPGGGNTEAFF.

The chain employs TRBV19 and TRBJ1-5; 10 bases map to TRBD1. Germline assignment: CDR1 LNHDA and CDR2 SQIVND (reference sequence). J lost 4 bases, V lost 6 bases, and 9 bases had no gene match. The CDR3 has 16 amino acids. CDR3 in amino acids: CASSIGDRGFNQPQHF. In nucleotides, the CDR3 is TGTGCCAGTAGCATTGGGGACAGGGGTTTTAATCAGCCCCAGCATTTT.

The chain is built from TRBV28 and TRBJ2-7, with D possibly TRBD1 on 6 matching bases. CDR1 and CDR2 (germline): MDHEN, SYDVKM. CDR3 length: 12 residues. V was cut by 5 bases and J by 6 bases, with 11 bases left in between. For the CDR3, the DNA is TGTGCCAGCAGTAGACAGGTCTCCGAGCAGTACTTC. This translates into CASSRQVSEQYF.

This chain connects TRBV7-9 to TRBJ2-1; the match to TRBD2 covers 13 bases. Germline trimming cut 4 bases from V and 7 bases from J; bases unmatched to any gene: 4. The CDR3 is 15 amino acids. Germline CDR1 SEHNR, CDR2 FQNEAQ (reference sequence). The CDR3 nucleotides read TGTGCCAGCAGCTCACTAGCGGGGGGGCCTAATGAGCAGTTCTTC. Translated: CASSSLAGGPNEQFF. Supplemented by reference TRBV7-9 and TRBJ2-1, the full variable domain reads DTGVSQNPRHKITKRGQNVTFRCDPISEHNRLYWYRQTLGQGPEFLTYFQNEAQLEKSRLLSDRFSAERPKGSFSTLEIQRTEQGDSAMYLCASSSLAGGPNEQFFGPGTRLTVL.

The rearrangement links TRBV6-5 to TRBJ2-7; D might be TRBD2 (5 bases). The CDR3 loop spans 15 amino acids. Germline V gives CDR1 MNHEY, CDR2 SVGAGI. Trimming shortened V by 6 bases and J by 6 bases, and 21 bases separated the two germline ends. The CDR3 sequence is CASSSMGGSGGEQYF. CDR3 in DNA: TGTGCCAGCAGCTCCATGGGCGGGTCTGGAGGCGAGCAGTACTTC.

The genes are TRBV6-2 or TRBV6-3 and TRBJ2-1; 11 bases match TRBD1. The V gene end was trimmed by 5 bases and the J gene end by 12 bases; junction bases not matched to a gene: 6. This CDR3 has 13 residues. CDR1 is MNHEY and CDR2 is SVGEGT in the germline V gene. CDR3 protein: CASSGQGAGGQFF. The CDR3 bases are TGTGCCAGCAGTGGACAGGGGGCAGGCGGGCAGTTCTTC.

The chain joins TRBV3-1 (or the pseudogene TRBV3-2) to TRBJ1-1; TRBD1 matches 8 bases. In germline, CDR1 is LGHDT, CDR2 YNNKEL (reference sequence). This CDR3 contains 17 residues. V lost 2 bases, J lost 0 bases, and 8 bases stayed unmatched. This CDR3 reads CASSQRGTTGVNTEAFF. CDR3 coding DNA: TGTGCCAGCAGCCAAAGGGGGACGACAGGGGTGAACACTGAAGCTTTCTTT.

The gene calls are TRBV12-3 or TRBV12-4 and TRBJ2-1, with TRBD2 matching over 7 bases. V lost 5 bases, J lost 6 bases, and 4 bases stayed unmatched. The CDR3 length is 13 residues. CDR3 sequence: CASSRRTSNEQFF. In DNA, the CDR3 is TGTGCCAGCAGTCGTAGGACTAGCAATGAGCAGTTCTTC.

The V and J genes are TRBV29-1 and TRBJ2-1, with TRBD2 identical over 8 bases. The CDR3 sequence is 14 residues long. With V trimmed by 7 bases and J by 3 bases, 8 bases remained unmatched. Germline V lookup: CDR1 SQVTM, CDR2 ANQGSEA. This chain's CDR3 is CSASIGTSYNEQFF. The CDR3 region has the DNA TGCAGCGCCTCAATCGGGACTAGCTACAATGAGCAGTTCTTC.

The V gene is TRBV6-5, the J gene TRBJ2-1, with D unclear. Trimming left V 5 bases short and J 2 bases short, with 13 bases between. The CDR3 runs 15 residues. Germline V gene lookup returns CDR1 MNHEY and CDR2 SVGAGI. The CDR3: CASSPLGSAYNEQFF. The CDR3 DNA reads as TGTGCCAGCAGTCCCCTAGGTAGTGCCTACAATGAGCAGTTCTTC.

The chain combines TRBV4-3 with TRBJ1-6; no clear D gene. Germline lookup yields CDR1 LGHNA and CDR2 YSLEER. This CDR3 is 16 amino acids long. The V and J ends lost 1 base and 3 bases respectively, with 10 bases between them. The DNA for the CDR3 is TGCGCCAGCAGCCAAGTTACGCGGGGCTATAATTCACCCCTCCACTTT. This translates into CASSQVTRGYNSPLHF.

V and J are TRBV5-1 and TRBJ2-2; unclear D gene. Trimming took 0 bases from V and 5 from J, leaving 5 bases between them. The CDR3 consists of 13 residues. Germline V gives CDR1 SGHRS, CDR2 YFSETQ. In DNA form, the CDR3 reads TGCGCCAGCAGCTTGGTCCTGACCGGGGAGCTGTTTTTT. This sequence encodes CASSLVLTGELFF.

By frequency in the sample, this clone is medium-sized. V gene TRBV7-8 combines with J gene TRBJ2-2; TRBD2 agrees at 9 bases. Trimming took 2 bases from V and 7 from J; bases not matched to a gene: 14. From germline, CDR1 is SGHVS and CDR2 FQNEAQ. The CDR3 totals 18 residues. The CDR3 region has the DNA TGTGCCAGCAGCTTAATGACGATGGCGGGGGGGCCAAGCGGGGAGCTGTTTTTT. Protein sequence: CASSLMTMAGGPSGELFF.

This clone was seen only a few times. The chain employs TRBV3-1 (or the pseudogene TRBV3-2) and TRBJ1-2, with 7 bases matching TRBD1. V gave up 8 bases and J gave up 5 bases; unmatched junction bases: 8. There are 13 residues in the CDR3. Germline V gene lookup returns CDR1 LGHDT and CDR2 YNNKEL (reference sequence). The CDR3 reads CASGAGGKYGYTF. CDR3 nucleotide sequence: TGTGCCAGCGGGGCAGGGGGTAAATATGGCTACACCTTC.